This section outlines one TCR beta chain sequence together with its context. Per the original data handling: Amplification of reference gene primers was used by the study to estimate nucleated cell counts. Generated by immunoSEQ multiplex PCR, the TCRdb table keeps only in-frame clones and is missing some. D and trimming come from the DNA, and the V and J calls and clone size come from that table. Seen here are roughly 180,000 clones, roughly three quarters observed once, and the top ten hold roughly 8.6%. The data are from a study of blood T cell repertoires in COVID-19. Across the study: Spain, Italy and the United States supplied samples that represented acute and convalescent COVID-19. PBMCs, B-cell-depleted T cells, or T cells provided the cDNA or gDNA that made up the material.

J gave up 4 bases and V 4 bases, and 12 bases lay outside the gene matches. CDR1 is LGHNA, CDR2 YSLEER, per germline. The CDR3 totals 16 residues. V usage is TRBV4-3 and J usage is TRBJ1-2, with 7 bases aligning to TRBD1. This clonotype originated in a woman in her fifties or sixties with active or convalescent COVID-19. The sequencing sample was made of peripheral blood. The CDR3 nucleotides read TGCGCCAGCAGCCGAGGGACTTCACAGGGGAGCTATGGCTACACCTTC. The encoded protein is CASSRGTSQGSYGYTF.